The rows below give T cell receptor beta chains drawn from one sample of a study of T cell responses to AZD1222 COVID-19 vaccine. Sequencing was performed with immunoSEQ multiplex PCR; in TCRdb, only in-frame clones are kept and a portion is missing. The profile shows about 160,000 clones, approximately 90% of them singletons. The specimen was peripheral blood, collected on day 0 of AZD1222 vaccination. All receptors come from an adult in good health. Each CDR3 is given with its conserved first and last residue. A D gene is named only where the DNA matches it firmly. Size tells how often a clone was seen (once, few, many) or the class of an expanded clone, and some rows leave it out.

j_gene,abundance,d_gene,v_gene,CDR3nt,CDR3aa
TRBJ2-7,-,-,TRBV18,TGTGCCAGCTCACCAATGCCTATTGGAACCGAGCAGTACTTC,CASSPMPIGTEQYF
TRBJ2-2,-,-,TRBV6-6,TGTGCCAGCAGTTCCCAGGGGGGAAGTGGCGGGGAGCTGTTTTTT,CASSSQGGSGGELFF
TRBJ2-3,few,-,TRBV9,TGTGCCAGCAGCGTACTCTCTAGCACAGATACGCAGTATTTT,CASSVLSSTDTQYF
TRBJ1-6,once,-,TRBV12-3/TRBV12-4,TGTGCCAGCAGTTCGAGGCTCGCTTCACCCCTCCACTTT,CASSSRLASPLHF
TRBJ2-5,-,-,TRBV5-8,TGTGCCAGCGCGGTGAGAAGGGCAGAGACCCAGTACTTC,CASAVRRAETQYF
TRBJ1-4,-,-,TRBV27,TGTGCCAGCACCTATGTACAGGGATCTGAACTGTTTTTT,CASTYVQGSELFF
TRBJ2-7,-,TRBD1,TRBV19,TGTGCCAGTAGTGTCGGACAGGGCACCTTCTACGAGCAGTACTTC,CASSVGQGTFYEQYF
TRBJ2-7,-,-,TRBV19,TGTGCCAGTAGAGTCAGGTCGGGAGAGCAGTACTTC,CASRVRSGEQYF
TRBJ1-6,once,TRBD1,TRBV4-2,TGTGCCAGCAGCCAAGTTGGCGACAGGGCTAATTCACCCCTCCACTTT,CASSQVGDRANSPLHF
TRBJ1-4,-,TRBD1,TRBV28,TGTGCCAGCAGCACCACTGAGGGGGCGAATGTAGGGAAACTGTTTTTT,CASSTTEGANVGKLFF
TRBJ2-2,-,TRBD2,TRBV2,TGTGCCAGCAGCCTCGGGACTAGCGTTTCCGGGGAGCTGTTTTTT,CASSLGTSVSGELFF
TRBJ1-2,-,TRBD1,TRBV6-5,TGTGCCAGCAGGGACAGGGGTGTCGACTATGGCTACACCTTC,CASRDRGVDYGYTF
TRBJ1-5,-,-,TRBV6-1,TGTGCCAGCAGTGAAGCCGGCAGGCATAGCAATCAGCCCCAGCATTTT,CASSEAGRHSNQPQHF
TRBJ2-7,-,-,TRBV11-2,TGTGCCAGCAGCACCTCTATTGTTCAGTACTTC,CASSTSIVQYF
TRBJ1-3,-,-,TRBV27,TGTGCCAGCAGTTTATTGGGAGGTGGAAACACCATATATTTT,CASSLLGGGNTIYF
TRBJ2-3,-,-,TRBV10-3,TGTGCCATCAGTGAGTCGGATACGCAGTATTTT,CAISESDTQYF
TRBJ2-3,-,-,TRBV10-3,TGTGCCACGGGTACCACAGATACGCAGTATTTT,CATGTTDTQYF
TRBJ1-1,-,-,TRBV2,TGTGCCAGCAGGGAACCGGGGGGGCTCACTGAAGCTTTCTTT,CASREPGGLTEAFF
TRBJ2-5,-,-,TRBV7-9,TGTGCCAGCAGCTTAGCGGGGACCTTGGAAGAGACCCAGTACTTC,CASSLAGTLEETQYF
TRBJ2-2,-,TRBD2,TRBV6-5,TGTGCCAGCAGGGGAGGCGGGGGGCCCACCGGGGAGCTGTTTTTT,CASRGGGGPTGELFF
TRBJ2-3,-,-,TRBV10-1,TGCGCCAGCAGGGCATCAGGCACAGATACGCAGTATTTT,CASRASGTDTQYF
TRBJ2-4,-,-,TRBV19,TGTGCCAGTAGTATCGGCGGTGAAGAAAACATTCAGTACTTC,CASSIGGEENIQYF
TRBJ2-3,-,TRBD1,TRBV5-4,TGTGCCAGCAGTAAACAGGGGGTGGCAGATACGCAGTATTTT,CASSKQGVADTQYF
TRBJ2-5,-,-,TRBV6-1,TGTGCCAGCAGTGAAAGAGGGAGAGAGACCCAGTACTTC,CASSERGRETQYF
TRBJ1-1,-,-,TRBV6-2/TRBV6-3,TGTGCCAGCAGTTCTTCTGGACAGACTGAAGCTTTCTTT,CASSSSGQTEAFF
TRBJ1-2,few,-,TRBV5-1,TGCGCCAGCAGCCGGGACGGAGAAAACTATGGCTACACCTTC,CASSRDGENYGYTF
TRBJ2-3,once,-,TRBV9,TGTGCCAGCAGCCCCCTAGGGGGGGCCGATACGCAGTATTTT,CASSPLGGADTQYF
TRBJ1-5,once,TRBD1,TRBV7-2,TGTGCCAGCAGCCTCCGGGACAGCCTCTATCAGCCCCAGCATTTT,CASSLRDSLYQPQHF
TRBJ1-2,-,TRBD1,TRBV12-3/TRBV12-4,TGTGCCAGCAGCTCTCGACAGGGTGGTATGTACACCTTC,CASSSRQGGMYTF
TRBJ1-5,medium-sized,TRBD1,TRBV25-1,TGTGCCAGCAGTTCGGACAGGCTCAATCAGCCCCAGCATTTT,CASSSDRLNQPQHF
TRBJ2-7,-,TRBD1,TRBV29-1,TGCAGCGTTAAAGTTCCGTCCGGGACAGGCGGTCGCGAGCAGTACTTC,CSVKVPSGTGGREQYF
TRBJ1-1,-,-,TRBV13,TGTGCCAGCAGCTTAGAGAACGATGGTTCTGAAGCTTTCTTT,CASSLENDGSEAFF
TRBJ1-2,once,TRBD1,TRBV5-1,TGCGCCAGCAGCTTGGAGGGACCACAGGGGTCAGTGGTCTATGGCTACACCTTC,CASSLEGPQGSVVYGYTF
TRBJ2-6,once,-,TRBV25-1,TGTGCCAGCAGTGAGCACTCTGGGGCCAACGTCCTGACTTTC,CASSEHSGANVLTF
TRBJ2-5,-,-,TRBV7-9,TGTGCCAGCAGCTTTAGACCGGGGGAGGAGTCGGAGACCCAGTACTTC,CASSFRPGEESETQYF
TRBJ1-4,few,TRBD1,TRBV6-5,TGTGCCAGCAGTTACTCGCGGGGGACAGGATCAAGAAAACTGTTTTTT,CASSYSRGTGSRKLFF
TRBJ1-4,-,-,TRBV19,TGTGCCAGTAGTATCCGGGGTGAAAAACTGTTTTTT,CASSIRGEKLFF
TRBJ1-1,few,-,TRBV29-1,TGCAGCGGACAGACAGTGAACACTGAAGCTTTCTTT,CSGQTVNTEAFF
TRBJ1-1,once,-,TRBV5-4,TGTGCCAGCAGCGGAGGGGACACTGAAGCTTTCTTT,CASSGGDTEAFF
TRBJ2-2,few,-,TRBV3-1/TRBV3-2,TGTGCCAGCAGCCAAGAGTCCGGGGAGCTGTTTTTT,CASSQESGELFF
TRBJ1-5,-,-,TRBV6-5,TGTGCCAGCAGTTACGGGGGGAATAGCAATCAGCCCCAGCATTTT,CASSYGGNSNQPQHF
TRBJ1-1,-,-,TRBV5-1,TGCGCCAGCAGCTTGCGAGTTTTGGGTTATGGGGGGGAGACTGAAGCTTTCTTT,CASSLRVLGYGGETEAFF
TRBJ1-2,-,-,TRBV30,TGTGCCTGGAGTTTAGGACAGATCTATGGCTACACCTTC,CAWSLGQIYGYTF
TRBJ2-3,-,TRBD1,TRBV5-5,TGTGCCAGCAGCTTGGAACAGGGGGCAGGAGATACGCAGTATTTT,CASSLEQGAGDTQYF
TRBJ1-2,-,-,TRBV10-2,TGCGCCAGCAGGACTCAGGGGTCGGAAGGCTACACCTTC,CASRTQGSEGYTF
TRBJ1-5,-,TRBD1,TRBV29-1,TGCAGCGTTCGGGACAGTTGGAATCAGCCCCAGCATTTT,CSVRDSWNQPQHF
TRBJ2-7,once,TRBD1,TRBV29-1,TGCAGCGCCTGGACAGGGGGTTCCTACGAGCAGTACTTC,CSAWTGGSYEQYF
TRBJ2-7,once,-,TRBV28,TGTGCCAGCAGTTCCGGACAGTCCTACGAGCAGTACTTC,CASSSGQSYEQYF